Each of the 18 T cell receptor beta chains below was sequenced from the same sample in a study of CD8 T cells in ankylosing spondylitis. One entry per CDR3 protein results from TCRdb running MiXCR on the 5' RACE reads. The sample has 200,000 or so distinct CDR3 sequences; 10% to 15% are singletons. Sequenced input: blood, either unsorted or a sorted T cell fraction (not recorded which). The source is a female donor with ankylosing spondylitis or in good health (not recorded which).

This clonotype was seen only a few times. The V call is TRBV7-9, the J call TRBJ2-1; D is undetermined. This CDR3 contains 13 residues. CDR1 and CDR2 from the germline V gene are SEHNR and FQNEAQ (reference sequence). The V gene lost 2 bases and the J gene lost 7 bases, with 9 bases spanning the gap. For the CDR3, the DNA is TGTGCCAGCAGCTTAAAATTCCAAAATGAGCAGTTCTTC. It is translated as CASSLKFQNEQFF.

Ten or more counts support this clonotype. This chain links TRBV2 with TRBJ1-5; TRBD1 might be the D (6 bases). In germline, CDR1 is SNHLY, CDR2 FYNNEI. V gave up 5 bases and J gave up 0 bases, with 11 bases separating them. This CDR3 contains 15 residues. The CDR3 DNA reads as TGTGCCAGCAGTTACGGACAGAGTAGCAATCAGCCCCAGCATTTT. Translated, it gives CASSYGQSSNQPQHF. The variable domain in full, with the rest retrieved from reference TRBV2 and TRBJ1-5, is EPEVTQTPSHQVTQMGQEVILRCVPISNHLYFYWYRQILGQKVEFLVSFYNNEISEKSEIFDDQFSVERPDGSNFTLKIRSTKLEDSAMYFCASSYGQSSNQPQHFGDGTRLSIL.

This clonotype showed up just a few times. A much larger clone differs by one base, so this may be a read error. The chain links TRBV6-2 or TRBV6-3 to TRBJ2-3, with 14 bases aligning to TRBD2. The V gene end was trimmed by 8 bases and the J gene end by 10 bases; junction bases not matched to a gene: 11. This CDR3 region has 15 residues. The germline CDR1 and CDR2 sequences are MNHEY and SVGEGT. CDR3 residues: CASGTSGSRGDAQYF. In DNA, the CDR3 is TGTGCCAGCGGGACTAGCGGGAGTCGTGGGGATGCGCAGTATTTT.

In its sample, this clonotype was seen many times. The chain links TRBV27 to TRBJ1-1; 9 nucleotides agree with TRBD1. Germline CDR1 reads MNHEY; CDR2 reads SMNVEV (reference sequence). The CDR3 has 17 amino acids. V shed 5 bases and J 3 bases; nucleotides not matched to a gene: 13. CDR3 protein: CASSVQGALGEHTEAFF. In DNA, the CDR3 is TGTGCCAGCAGTGTACAGGGGGCTCTGGGGGAACACACTGAAGCTTTCTTT.

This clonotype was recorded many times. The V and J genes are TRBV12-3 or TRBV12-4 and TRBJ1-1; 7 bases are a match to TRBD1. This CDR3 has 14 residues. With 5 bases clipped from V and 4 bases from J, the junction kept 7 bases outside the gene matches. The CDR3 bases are TGTGCCAGCAGTCCCGCGACAGGGTCCACTGAAGCTTTCTTT. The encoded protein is CASSPATGSTEAFF.

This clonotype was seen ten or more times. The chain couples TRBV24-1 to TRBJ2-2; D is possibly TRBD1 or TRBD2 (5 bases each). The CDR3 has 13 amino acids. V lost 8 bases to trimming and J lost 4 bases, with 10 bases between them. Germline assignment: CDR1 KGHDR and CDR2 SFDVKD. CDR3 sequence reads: CATTRGGTGELFF. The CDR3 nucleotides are TGTGCCACCACTCGTGGGGGCACCGGGGAGCTGTTTTTT.

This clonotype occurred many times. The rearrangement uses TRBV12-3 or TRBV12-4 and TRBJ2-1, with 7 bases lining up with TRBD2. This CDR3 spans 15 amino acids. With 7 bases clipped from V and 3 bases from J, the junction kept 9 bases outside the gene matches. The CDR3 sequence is CASTLAARLYNEQFF. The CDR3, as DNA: TGTGCCAGCACTCTAGCGGCGCGCCTCTACAATGAGCAGTTCTTC.

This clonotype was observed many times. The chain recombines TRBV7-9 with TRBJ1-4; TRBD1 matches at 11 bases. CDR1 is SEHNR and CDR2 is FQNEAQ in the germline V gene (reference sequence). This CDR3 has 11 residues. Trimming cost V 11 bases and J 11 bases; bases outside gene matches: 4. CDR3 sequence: CAGQGAGKLFF. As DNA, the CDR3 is TGTGCCGGACAGGGGGCAGGGAAACTGTTTTTT.

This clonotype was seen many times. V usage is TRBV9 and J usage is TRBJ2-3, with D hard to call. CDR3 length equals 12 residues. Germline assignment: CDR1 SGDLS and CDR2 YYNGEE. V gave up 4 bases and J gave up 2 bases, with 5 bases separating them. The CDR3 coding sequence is TGTGCCAGCAGCTCCAACACAGATACGCAGTATTTT. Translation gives CASSSNTDTQYF.

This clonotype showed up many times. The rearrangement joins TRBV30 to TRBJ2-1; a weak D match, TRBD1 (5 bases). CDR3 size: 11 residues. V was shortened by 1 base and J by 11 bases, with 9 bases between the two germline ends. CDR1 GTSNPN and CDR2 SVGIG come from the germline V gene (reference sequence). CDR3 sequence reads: CAWSAGYKQFF. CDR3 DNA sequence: TGTGCCTGGAGTGCAGGGTACAAGCAGTTCTTC.

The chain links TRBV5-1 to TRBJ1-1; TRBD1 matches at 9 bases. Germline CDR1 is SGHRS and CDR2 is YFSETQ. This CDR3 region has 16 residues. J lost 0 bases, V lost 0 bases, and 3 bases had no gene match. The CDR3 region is CASSLAGTGMNTEAFF. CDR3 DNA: TGCGCCAGCAGCTTGGCCGGGACAGGGATGAACACTGAAGCTTTCTTT.

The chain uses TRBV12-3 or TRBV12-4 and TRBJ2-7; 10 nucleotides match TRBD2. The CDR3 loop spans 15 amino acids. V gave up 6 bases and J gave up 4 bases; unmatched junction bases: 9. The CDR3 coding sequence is TGTGCCAGCAGCTATATACCTAGCGGGAGTTACGAGCAGTACTTC. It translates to CASSYIPSGSYEQYF.

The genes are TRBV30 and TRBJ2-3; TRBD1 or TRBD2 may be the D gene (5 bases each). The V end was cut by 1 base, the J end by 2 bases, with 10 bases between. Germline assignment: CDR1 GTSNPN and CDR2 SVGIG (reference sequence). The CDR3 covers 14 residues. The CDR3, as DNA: TGTGCCTGGAGTGCCAAGGGGACCACAGATACGCAGTATTTT. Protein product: CAWSAKGTTDTQYF.

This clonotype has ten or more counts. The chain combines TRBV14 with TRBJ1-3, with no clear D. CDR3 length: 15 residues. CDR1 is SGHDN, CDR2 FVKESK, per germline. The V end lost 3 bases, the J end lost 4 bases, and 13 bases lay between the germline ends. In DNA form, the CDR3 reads TGTGCCAGCAGCCAGGGAAGAGCGTCCGGAAACACCATATATTTT. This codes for CASSQGRASGNTIYF.

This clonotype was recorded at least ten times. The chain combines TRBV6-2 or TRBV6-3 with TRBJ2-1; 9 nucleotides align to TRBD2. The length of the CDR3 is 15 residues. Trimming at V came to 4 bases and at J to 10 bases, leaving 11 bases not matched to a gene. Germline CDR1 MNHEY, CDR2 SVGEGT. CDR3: CASSFGASGIGEQFF. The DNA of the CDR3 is TGTGCCAGCAGTTTTGGCGCTAGCGGGATTGGAGAGCAGTTCTTC.

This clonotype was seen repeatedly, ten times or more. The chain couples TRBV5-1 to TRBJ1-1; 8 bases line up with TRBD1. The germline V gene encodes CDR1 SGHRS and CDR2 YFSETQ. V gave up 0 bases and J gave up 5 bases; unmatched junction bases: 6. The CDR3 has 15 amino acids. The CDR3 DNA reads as TGCGCCAGCAGCTTGGGTTCAGGGGGCCTAACTGAAGCTTTCTTT. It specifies CASSLGSGGLTEAFF.

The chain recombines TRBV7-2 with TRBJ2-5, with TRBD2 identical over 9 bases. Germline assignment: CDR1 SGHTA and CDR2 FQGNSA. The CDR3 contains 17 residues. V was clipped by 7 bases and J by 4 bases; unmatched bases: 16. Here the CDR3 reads CASNSGGGRAFRETQYF. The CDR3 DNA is TGTGCCAGCAACTCTGGGGGCGGGAGGGCCTTTCGAGAGACCCAGTACTTC.

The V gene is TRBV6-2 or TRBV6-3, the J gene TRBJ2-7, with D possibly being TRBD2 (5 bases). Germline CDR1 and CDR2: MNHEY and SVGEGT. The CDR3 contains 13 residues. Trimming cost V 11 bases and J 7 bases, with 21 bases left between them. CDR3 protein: CASCFGIWDEQYF. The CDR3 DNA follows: TGTGCCTCCTGCTTCGGGATCTGGGATGAGCAGTACTTC.